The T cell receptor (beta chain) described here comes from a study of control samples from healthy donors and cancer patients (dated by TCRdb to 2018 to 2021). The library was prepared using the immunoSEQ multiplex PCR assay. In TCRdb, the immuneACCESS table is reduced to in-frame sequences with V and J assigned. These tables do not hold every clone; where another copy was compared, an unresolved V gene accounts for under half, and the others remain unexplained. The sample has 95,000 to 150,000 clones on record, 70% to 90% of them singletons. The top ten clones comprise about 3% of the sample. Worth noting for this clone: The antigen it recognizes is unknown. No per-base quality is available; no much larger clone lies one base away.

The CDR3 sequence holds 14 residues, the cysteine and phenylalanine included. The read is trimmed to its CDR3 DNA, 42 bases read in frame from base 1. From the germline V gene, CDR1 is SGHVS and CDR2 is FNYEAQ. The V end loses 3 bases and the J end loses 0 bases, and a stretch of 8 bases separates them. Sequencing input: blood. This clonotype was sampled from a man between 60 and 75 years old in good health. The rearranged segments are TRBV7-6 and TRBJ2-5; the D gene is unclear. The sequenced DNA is TGTGCCAGCAGCTTCTTTAAGTACCAAGAGACCCAGTACTTC. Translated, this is CASSFFKYQETQYF.